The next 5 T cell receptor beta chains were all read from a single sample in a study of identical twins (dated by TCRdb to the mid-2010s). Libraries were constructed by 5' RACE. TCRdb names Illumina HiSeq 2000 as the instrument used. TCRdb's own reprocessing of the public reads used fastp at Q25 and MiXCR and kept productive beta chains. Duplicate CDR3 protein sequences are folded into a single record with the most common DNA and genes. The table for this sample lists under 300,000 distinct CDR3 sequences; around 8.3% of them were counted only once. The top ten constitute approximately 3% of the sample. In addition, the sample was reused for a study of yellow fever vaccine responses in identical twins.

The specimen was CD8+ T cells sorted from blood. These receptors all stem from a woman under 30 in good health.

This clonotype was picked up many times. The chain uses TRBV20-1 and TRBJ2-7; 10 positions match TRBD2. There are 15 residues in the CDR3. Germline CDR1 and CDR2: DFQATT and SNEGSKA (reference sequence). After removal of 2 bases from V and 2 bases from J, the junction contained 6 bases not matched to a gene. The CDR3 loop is CSARNSSGGTYEQYF. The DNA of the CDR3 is TGCAGTGCTAGAAACTCTAGCGGGGGTACCTACGAGCAGTACTTC.

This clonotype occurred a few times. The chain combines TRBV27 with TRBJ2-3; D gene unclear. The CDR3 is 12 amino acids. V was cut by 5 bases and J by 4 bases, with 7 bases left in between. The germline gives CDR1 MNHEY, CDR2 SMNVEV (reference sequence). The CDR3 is CASSGRPDTQYF. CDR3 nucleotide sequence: TGTGCCAGCAGTGGTCGTCCAGATACGCAGTATTTT.

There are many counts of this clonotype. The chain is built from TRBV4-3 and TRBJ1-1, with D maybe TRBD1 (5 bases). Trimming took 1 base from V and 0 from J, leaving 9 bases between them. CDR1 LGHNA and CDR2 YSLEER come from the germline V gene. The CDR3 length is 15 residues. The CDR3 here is CASSQGRGVNTEAFF. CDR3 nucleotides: TGCGCCAGCAGCCAAGGAAGGGGTGTGAACACTGAAGCTTTCTTT.

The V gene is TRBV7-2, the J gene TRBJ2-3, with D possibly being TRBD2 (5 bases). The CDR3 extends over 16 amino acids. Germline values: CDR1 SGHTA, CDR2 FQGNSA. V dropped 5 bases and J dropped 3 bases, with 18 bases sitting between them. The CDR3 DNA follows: TGTGCCAGCAGCCTACTGGGTTACGGGGATACAGATACGCAGTATTTT. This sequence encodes CASSLLGYGDTDTQYF.

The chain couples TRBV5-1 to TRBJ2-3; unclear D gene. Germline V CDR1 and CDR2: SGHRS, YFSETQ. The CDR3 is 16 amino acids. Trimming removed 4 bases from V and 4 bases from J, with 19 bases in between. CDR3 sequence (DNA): TGCGCCAGCAGCCCTGAGGTGGTTCCTTCGGCAGATACGCAGTATTTT. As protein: CASSPEVVPSADTQYF.